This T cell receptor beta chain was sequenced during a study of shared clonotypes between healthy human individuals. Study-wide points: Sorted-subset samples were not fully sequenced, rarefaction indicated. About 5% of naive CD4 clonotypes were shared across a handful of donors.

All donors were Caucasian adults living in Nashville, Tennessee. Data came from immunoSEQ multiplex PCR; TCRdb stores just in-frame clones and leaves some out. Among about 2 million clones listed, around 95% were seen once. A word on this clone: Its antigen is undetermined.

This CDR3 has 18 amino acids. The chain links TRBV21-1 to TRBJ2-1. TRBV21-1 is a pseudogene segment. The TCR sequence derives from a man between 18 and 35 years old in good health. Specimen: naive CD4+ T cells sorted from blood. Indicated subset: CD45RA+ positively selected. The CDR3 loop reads CASSKAPPGRRLGNEQFF. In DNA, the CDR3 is TGTGCCAGCAGCAAAGCGCCTCCGGGACGGAGGCTGGGAAATGAGCAGTTCTTC.